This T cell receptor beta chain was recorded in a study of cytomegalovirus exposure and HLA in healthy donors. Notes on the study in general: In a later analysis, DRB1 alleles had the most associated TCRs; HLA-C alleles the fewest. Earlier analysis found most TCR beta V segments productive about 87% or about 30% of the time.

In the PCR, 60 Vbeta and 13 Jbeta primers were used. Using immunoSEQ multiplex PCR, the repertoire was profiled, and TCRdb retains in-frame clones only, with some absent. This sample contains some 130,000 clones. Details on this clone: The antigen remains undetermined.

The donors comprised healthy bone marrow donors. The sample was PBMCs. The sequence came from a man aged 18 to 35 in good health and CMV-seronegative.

CDR3 coding DNA: TGTGCCAGCAGTTCTAGCGGGTACGAGCAGTACTTC. Protein sequence: CASSSSGYEQYF. The chain carries TRBV9 and TRBJ2-7, with 8 positions matching TRBD2. Germline V gene lookup returns CDR1 SGDLS and CDR2 YYNGEE. The CDR3 has 12 amino acids. V shed 5 bases and J 4 bases; nucleotides not matched to a gene: 2.